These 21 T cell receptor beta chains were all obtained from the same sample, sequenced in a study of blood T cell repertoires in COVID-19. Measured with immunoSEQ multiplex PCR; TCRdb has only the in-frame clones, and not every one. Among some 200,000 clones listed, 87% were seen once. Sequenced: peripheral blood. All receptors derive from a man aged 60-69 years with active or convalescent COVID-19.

CDR3 sequence (DNA): TGTGCCAGCAGCGGGGACAGCCAGACCCAGTACTTC. Protein: CASSGDSQTQYF. The rearrangement joins TRBV6-5 to TRBJ2-5; the match to TRBD1 covers 7 bases. The V segment lost 6 bases and the J segment 6 bases; nucleotides outside the gene matches: 4. The CDR3 runs to 12 residues. Germline lookup yields CDR1 MNHEY and CDR2 SVGAGI.

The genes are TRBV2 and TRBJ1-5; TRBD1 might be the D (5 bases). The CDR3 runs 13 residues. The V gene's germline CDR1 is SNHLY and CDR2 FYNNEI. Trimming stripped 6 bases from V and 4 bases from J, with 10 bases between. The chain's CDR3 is CASRQTVNQPQHF. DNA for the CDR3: TGTGCCAGCAGACAGACAGTGAATCAGCCCCAGCATTTT.

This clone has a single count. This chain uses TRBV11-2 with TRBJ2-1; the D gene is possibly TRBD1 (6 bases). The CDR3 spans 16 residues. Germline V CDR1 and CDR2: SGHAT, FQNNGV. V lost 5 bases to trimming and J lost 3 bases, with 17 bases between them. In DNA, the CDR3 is TGTGCCAGCAGCACTCGGACAGCCGGAAGCTACAATGAGCAGTTCTTC. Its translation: CASSTRTAGSYNEQFF.

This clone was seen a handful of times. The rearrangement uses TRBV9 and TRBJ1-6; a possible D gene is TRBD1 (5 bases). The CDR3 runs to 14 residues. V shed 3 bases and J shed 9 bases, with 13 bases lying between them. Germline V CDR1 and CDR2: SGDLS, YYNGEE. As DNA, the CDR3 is TGTGCCAGCAGCGCCGCGGGCGGGGGTTCACCCCTCCACTTT. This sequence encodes CASSAAGGGSPLHF.

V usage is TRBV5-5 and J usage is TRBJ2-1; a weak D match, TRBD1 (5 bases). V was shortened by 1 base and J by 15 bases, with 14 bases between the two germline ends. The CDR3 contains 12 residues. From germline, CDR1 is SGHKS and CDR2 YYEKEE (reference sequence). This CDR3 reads CASSLLGRAPFF. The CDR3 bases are TGTGCCAGCAGCTTGCTGGGCAGGGCCCCGTTCTTC.

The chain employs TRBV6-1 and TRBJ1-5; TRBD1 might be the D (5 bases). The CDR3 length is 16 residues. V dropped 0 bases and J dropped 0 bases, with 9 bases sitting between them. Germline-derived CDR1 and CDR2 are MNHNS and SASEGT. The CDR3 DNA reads TGTGCCAGCAGTGAAGCAAGGGGATATAGCAATCAGCCCCAGCATTTT. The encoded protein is CASSEARGYSNQPQHF.

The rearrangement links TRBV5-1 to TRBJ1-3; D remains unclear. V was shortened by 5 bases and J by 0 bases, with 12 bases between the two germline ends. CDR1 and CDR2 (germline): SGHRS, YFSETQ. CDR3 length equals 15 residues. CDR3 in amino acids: CASREEGNSGNTIYF. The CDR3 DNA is TGCGCCAGCAGGGAGGAGGGTAACTCTGGAAACACCATATATTTT. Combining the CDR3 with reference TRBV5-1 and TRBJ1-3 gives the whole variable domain KAGVTQTPRYLIKTRGQQVTLSCSPISGHRSVSWYQQTPGQGLQFLFEYFSETQRNKGNFPGRFSGRQFSNSRSEMNVSTLELGDSALYLCASREEGNSGNTIYFGEGSWLTVV.

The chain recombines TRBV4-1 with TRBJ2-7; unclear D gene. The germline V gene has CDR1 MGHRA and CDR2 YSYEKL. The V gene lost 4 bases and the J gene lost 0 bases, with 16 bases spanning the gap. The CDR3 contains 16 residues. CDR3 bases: TGCGCCAGCAGCCTTTTAGTCACAGTAAGCTCCTACGAGCAGTACTTC. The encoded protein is CASSLLVTVSSYEQYF.

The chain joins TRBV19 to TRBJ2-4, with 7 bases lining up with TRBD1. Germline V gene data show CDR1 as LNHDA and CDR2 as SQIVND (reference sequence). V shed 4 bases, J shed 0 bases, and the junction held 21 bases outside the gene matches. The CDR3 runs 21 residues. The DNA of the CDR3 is TGTGCCAGTAGTACCGGACTCGACAGGGTTGGAGCTGTCGGAGCCAAAAACATTCAGTACTTC. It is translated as CASSTGLDRVGAVGAKNIQYF.

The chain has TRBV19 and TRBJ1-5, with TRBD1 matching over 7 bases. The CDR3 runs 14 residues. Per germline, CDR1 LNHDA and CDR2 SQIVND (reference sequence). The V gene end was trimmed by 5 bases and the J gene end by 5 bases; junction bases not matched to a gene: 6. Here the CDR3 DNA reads TGTGCCAGTAGTGACAGGGCCCCTTATCAGCCCCAGCATTTT. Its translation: CASSDRAPYQPQHF.

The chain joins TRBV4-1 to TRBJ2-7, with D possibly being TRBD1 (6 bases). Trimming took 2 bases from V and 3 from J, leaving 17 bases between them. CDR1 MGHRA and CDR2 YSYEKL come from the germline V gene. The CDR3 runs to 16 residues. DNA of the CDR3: TGCGCCAGCAGCCAAACTTTGGGGGCAGGTAGCTACGAGCAGTACTTC. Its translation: CASSQTLGAGSYEQYF.

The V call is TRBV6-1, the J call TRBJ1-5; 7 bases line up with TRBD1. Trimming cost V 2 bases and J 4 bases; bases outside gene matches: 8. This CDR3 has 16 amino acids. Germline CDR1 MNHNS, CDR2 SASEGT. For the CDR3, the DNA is TGTGCCAGCAGTGAAACAAGTCGGGGACAGAATCAGCCCCAGCATTTT. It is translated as CASSETSRGQNQPQHF.

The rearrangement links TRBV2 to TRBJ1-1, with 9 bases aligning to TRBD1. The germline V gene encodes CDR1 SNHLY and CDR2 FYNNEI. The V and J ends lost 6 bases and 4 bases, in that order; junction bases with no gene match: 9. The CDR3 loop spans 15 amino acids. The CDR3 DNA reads TGTGCCAGCAGGGTTAGACAGGGGGTTGGCACTGAAGCTTTCTTT. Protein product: CASRVRQGVGTEAFF.

CDR3 sequence reads: CASTGSAYEQYF. The CDR3 DNA reads as TGTGCCAGTACAGGGTCGGCGTACGAGCAGTACTTC. The chain carries TRBV12-3 or TRBV12-4 and TRBJ2-7; D is possibly TRBD1 (6 bases). This CDR3 comprises 12 residues. Trimming took off 9 bases at V and 4 bases at J, with 13 bases between the two ends.

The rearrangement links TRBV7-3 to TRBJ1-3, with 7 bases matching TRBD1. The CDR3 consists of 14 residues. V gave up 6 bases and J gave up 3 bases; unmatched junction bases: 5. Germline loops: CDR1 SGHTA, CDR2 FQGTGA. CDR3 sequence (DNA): TGTGCCAGCAGACGACAGGGTCGTGGAAACACCATATATTTT. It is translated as CASRRQGRGNTIYF.

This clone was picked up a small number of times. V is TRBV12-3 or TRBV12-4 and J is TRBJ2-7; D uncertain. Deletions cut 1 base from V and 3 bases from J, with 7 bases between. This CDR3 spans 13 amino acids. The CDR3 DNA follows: TGTGCCAGCAGTTTAGGGCCTCGCTACGAGCAGTACTTC. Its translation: CASSLGPRYEQYF.

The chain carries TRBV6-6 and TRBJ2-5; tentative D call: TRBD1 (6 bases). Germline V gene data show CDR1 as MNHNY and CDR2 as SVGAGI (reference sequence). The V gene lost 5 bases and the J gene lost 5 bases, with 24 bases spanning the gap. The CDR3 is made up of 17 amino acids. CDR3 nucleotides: TGTGCCAGCAGTCCTGAGGGGGTAGTTCCATCGGGGGAGACCCAGTACTTC. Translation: CASSPEGVVPSGETQYF.

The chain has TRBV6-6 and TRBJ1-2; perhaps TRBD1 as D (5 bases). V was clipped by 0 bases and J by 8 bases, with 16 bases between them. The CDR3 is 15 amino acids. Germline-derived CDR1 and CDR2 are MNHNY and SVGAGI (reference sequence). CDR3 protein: CASSYSTRGGNGYTF. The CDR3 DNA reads TGTGCCAGCAGTTACTCAACACGGGGGGGGAACGGCTACACCTTC.

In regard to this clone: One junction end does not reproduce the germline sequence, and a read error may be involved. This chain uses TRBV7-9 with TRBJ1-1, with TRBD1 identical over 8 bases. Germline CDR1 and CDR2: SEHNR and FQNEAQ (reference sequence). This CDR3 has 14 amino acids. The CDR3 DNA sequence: TGTGCCAGCAGACCCGCAGGGGGCAGTACTGCAGCTTTCTTT. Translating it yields CASRPAGGSTAAFF. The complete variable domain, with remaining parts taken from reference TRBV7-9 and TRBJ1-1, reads DTGVSQNPRHKITKRGQNVTFRCDPISEHNRLYWYRQTLGQGPEFLTYFQNEAQLEKSRLLSDRFSAERPKGSFSTLEIQRTEQGDSAMYLCASRPAGGSTAAFFGQGTRLTVV.

CDR3: CASRRTSRADTQYF. The DNA of the CDR3 is TGTGCCAGCAGAAGGACTAGCCGCGCAGATACGCAGTATTTT. The rearrangement links TRBV6-6 to TRBJ2-3, with TRBD2 matching over 8 bases. Losses at the gene ends were 6 bases for V and 4 bases for J; bases not matched to a gene: 6. The germline V gene has CDR1 MNHNY and CDR2 SVGAGI (reference sequence). The CDR3 has 14 amino acids.

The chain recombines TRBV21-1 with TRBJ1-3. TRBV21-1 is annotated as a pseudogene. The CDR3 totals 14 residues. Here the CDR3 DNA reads TGTGCCAGCTGGGTCATAGGCCTACAAGCGGCCATATATTTT. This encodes CASWVIGLQAAIYF.